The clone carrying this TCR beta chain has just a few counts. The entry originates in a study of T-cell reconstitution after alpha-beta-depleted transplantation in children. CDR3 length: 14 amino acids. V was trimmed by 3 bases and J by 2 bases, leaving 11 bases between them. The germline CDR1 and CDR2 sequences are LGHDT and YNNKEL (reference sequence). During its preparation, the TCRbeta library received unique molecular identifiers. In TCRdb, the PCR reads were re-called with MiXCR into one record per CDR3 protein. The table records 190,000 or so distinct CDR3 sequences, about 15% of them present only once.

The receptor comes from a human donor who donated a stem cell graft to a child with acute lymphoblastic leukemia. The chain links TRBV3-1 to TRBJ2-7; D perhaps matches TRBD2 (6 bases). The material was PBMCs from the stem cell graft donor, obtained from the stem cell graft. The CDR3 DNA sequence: TGTGCCAGCAGCCAGGGGGAGGCGGCCTACGAGCAGTACTTC. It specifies CASSQGEAAYEQYF.